One and the same sample provided the 8 T cell receptor beta chains below, sequenced in a study of blood T cell repertoires in COVID-19. Sequencing used immunoSEQ multiplex PCR; TCRdb keeps in-frame clones, though not all of them. There are some 97,000 clones in the sample; more than 75% occur only once, and roughly 12% lies in the top ten. Specimen: peripheral blood. The receptors here all came from a human donor in a cohort sampled during active COVID-19.

CDR3 loop: CASSFKGPGLAGALADTQYF. CDR3 DNA: TGTGCCAGCAGTTTTAAAGGTCCTGGACTAGCGGGAGCACTGGCAGATACGCAGTATTTT. The J gene is TRBJ2-3, the V gene TRBV27, with TRBD2 matching 13 bases. Trimming took 3 bases from V and 4 from J; bases not matched to a gene: 16. CDR1 and CDR2 (germline): MNHEY, SMNVEV (reference sequence). The CDR3 totals 20 residues.

V usage is TRBV7-9 and J usage is TRBJ1-4; 8 nucleotides line up with TRBD1. This CDR3 has 14 residues. V was clipped by 5 bases and J by 3 bases; unmatched bases: 2. Germline-derived CDR1 and CDR2 are SEHNR and FQNEAQ (reference sequence). The CDR3 DNA sequence: TGTGCCAGCAGCCAGGGGGCTGCTAATGAAAAACTGTTTTTT. It yields the protein CASSQGAANEKLFF. Complete variable domain (other parts from reference TRBV7-9 and TRBJ1-4): DTGVSQNPRHKITKRGQNVTFRCDPISEHNRLYWYRQTLGQGPEFLTYFQNEAQLEKSRLLSDRFSAERPKGSFSTLEIQRTEQGDSAMYLCASSQGAANEKLFFGSGTQLSVL.

Here the CDR3 reads CASRGRTGNTGELFF. Here the CDR3 DNA reads TGTGCCAGCAGAGGGAGGACAGGGAACACCGGGGAGCTGTTTTTT. J is TRBJ2-2 and V is TRBV2, with D perhaps TRBD1 (7 bases). The CDR3 runs to 15 residues. Per germline, CDR1 SNHLY and CDR2 FYNNEI. Trimming shortened V by 6 bases and J by 1 base, and 12 bases separated the two germline ends. The whole variable domain, remainder taken from reference TRBV2 and TRBJ2-2, is EPEVTQTPSHQVTQMGQEVILRCVPISNHLYFYWYRQILGQKVEFLVSFYNNEISEKSEIFDDQFSVERPDGSNFTLKIRSTKLEDSAMYFCASRGRTGNTGELFFGEGSRLTVL.

The V call is TRBV7-2, the J call TRBJ1-1; no definite D call. With 2 bases removed from V and 1 base from J, the gap between germline ends came to 8 bases. CDR1 is SGHTA, CDR2 FQGNSA, per germline. The CDR3 has 14 residues. The chain's CDR3 is CASSLKSGNTEAFF. The DNA of the CDR3 is TGTGCCAGCAGCTTAAAGTCCGGGAACACTGAAGCTTTCTTT.

The V gene is TRBV20-1, the J gene TRBJ2-5; TRBD2 agrees at 8 bases. Trimming cost V 3 bases and J 4 bases; bases outside gene matches: 7. Germline V gene lookup returns CDR1 DFQATT and CDR2 SNEGSKA (reference sequence). The CDR3 length is 14 residues. The CDR3 sequence: CSASVAAGGETQYF. CDR3 sequence (DNA): TGCAGTGCTAGTGTCGCGGCGGGAGGAGAGACCCAGTACTTC.

The chain couples TRBV6-5 to TRBJ1-2; the D is unclear. The CDR3 loop spans 12 amino acids. In germline, CDR1 is MNHEY, CDR2 SVGAGI. Trimming stripped 3 bases from V and 2 bases from J, with 4 bases between. CDR3 nucleotide sequence: TGTGCCAGCAGTTATGGCAACTATGGCTACACCTTC. Amino acid sequence: CASSYGNYGYTF.

The CDR3 spells CASSRSGGGTDTQYF. The DNA for the CDR3 is TGTGCCAGCAGCCGCTCGGGGGGGGGCACAGATACGCAGTATTTT. This chain links TRBV6-5 with TRBJ2-3; 8 bases are shared with TRBD2. Germline loops: CDR1 MNHEY, CDR2 SVGAGI. The CDR3 sequence is 15 residues long. The J segment lost 1 base and the V segment lost 6 bases, leaving 6 bases of the junction unmatched.

In this sample, this clone turned up a few times. The rearrangement joins TRBV12-3 or TRBV12-4 to TRBJ1-1; D may be TRBD1 (5 bases). The V gene lost 2 bases and the J gene lost 2 bases, with 6 bases spanning the gap. The CDR3 sequence is 13 residues long. The CDR3 DNA reads as TGTGCCAGCAGTTTACAGGGTAACACTGAAGCTTTCTTT. Protein: CASSLQGNTEAFF.